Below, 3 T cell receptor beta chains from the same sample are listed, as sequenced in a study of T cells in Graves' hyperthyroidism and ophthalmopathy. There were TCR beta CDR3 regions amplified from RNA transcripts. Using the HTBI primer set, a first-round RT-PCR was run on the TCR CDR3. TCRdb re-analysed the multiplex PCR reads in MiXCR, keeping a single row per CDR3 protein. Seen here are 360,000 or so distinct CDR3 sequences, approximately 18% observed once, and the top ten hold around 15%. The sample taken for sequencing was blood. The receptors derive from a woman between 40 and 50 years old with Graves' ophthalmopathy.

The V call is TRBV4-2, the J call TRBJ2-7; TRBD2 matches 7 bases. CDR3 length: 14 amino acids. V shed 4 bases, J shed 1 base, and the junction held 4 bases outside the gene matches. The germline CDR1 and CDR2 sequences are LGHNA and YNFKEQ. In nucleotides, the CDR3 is TGTGCCAGCAGCCTTCGGGAGGATTCCTACGAGCAGTACTTC. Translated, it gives CASSLREDSYEQYF.

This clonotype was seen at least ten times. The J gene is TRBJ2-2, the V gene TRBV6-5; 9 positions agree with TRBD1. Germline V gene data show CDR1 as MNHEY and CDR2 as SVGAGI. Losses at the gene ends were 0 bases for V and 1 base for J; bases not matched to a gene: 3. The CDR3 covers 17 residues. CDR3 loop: CASSYSQGAVNTGELFF. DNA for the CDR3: TGTGCCAGCAGTTACTCACAGGGGGCGGTGAACACCGGGGAGCTGTTTTTT.

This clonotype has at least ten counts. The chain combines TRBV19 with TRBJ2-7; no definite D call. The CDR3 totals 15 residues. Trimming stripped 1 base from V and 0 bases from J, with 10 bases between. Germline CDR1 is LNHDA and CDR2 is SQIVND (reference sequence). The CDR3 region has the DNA TGTGCCAGTAGTATAGGACTTACGAGCTCCTACGAGCAGTACTTC. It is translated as CASSIGLTSSYEQYF.